This T cell receptor beta chain comes out of a study of beta chain features in type 1 diabetes. Study-level findings and limits: PCR might preferentially amplify shorter templates, equally in patients and controls.

A CD45RO/CCR7/CD25/CD127/CD95/CD27 panel sorted naive, central memory, regulatory and stem cell-like memory CD4+ cells. At least ten counts were recorded for this clone. The antigen remains undetermined. The entirety of the isolated RNA underwent reverse transcription, so expressed TCRB transcripts were sequenced. Assay: immunoSEQ multiplex PCR; the TCRdb copy retains only in-frame clones and omits some. This sample has more than 150,000 clones, with roughly 9.1% found just once. The CDR3 sequence is 14 residues long. Germline values: CDR1 GTSNPN, CDR2 SVGIG (reference sequence). J gave up 1 base and V 3 bases, and 1 base lay outside the gene matches.

Sequencing was performed on central memory CD4+ T cells from blood. This sequence was found in a woman between 18 and 29 years old in good health. This chain joins TRBV30 and TRBJ2-2; 8 positions match TRBD1. In DNA, the CDR3 is TGTGCCTGGAGGGGGACAGGGAACACCGGGGAGCTGTTTTTT. Translation: CAWRGTGNTGELFF.